Listed below are T cell receptor beta chains from one sample, sequenced in a study of CD8+CD57+ T cells in acquired aplastic anemia. TCRdb reprocessed the reads via MiXCR and lists one record per CDR3 protein. There are fewer than 200,000 distinct CDR3 sequences in the sample; about half occur only once, and 13% lies in the top ten. The sequencing sample was made of sorted CD4+, CD8+, or CD8+CD57+ T cells (not recorded which) from PBMCs. All receptors derive from a human donor with aplastic anemia. The CDR3 runs from the conserved cysteine through the conserved F or W. The order of the fields is D gene, J gene, V gene, clone size, CDR3 DNA, CDR3 protein. A D gene is named only where the DNA matches it firmly. Rows may omit the clone size; those that give it use once, few, many or a size class.

. | TRBJ2-5 | TRBV20-1 | many | TGCAGTGCTAGAGAGGGCCTTCCAGAGACCCAGTACTTC | CSAREGLPETQYF
. | TRBJ1-5 | TRBV13 | . | TGTGCCAGCAGTTCCGGCCCTTCCCAGCCCCAGCATTTT | CASSSGPSQPQHF
. | TRBJ1-2 | TRBV7-2 | . | TGTGCCAGCAGCCTGCTCGTCCTAGGGGGCTACACCTTC | CASSLLVLGGYTF
. | TRBJ1-1 | TRBV29-1 | . | TGCAGCGTTGAAGGGGCAGCCACTGAAGCTTTCTTT | CSVEGAATEAFF
. | TRBJ2-2 | TRBV6-2/TRBV6-3 | . | TGTGCCAGCAGTTCACGGCGGACTGTGCGGAACACCGGGGAGCTGTTTTTT | CASSSRRTVRNTGELFF
. | TRBJ2-5 | TRBV27 | many | TGTGCCAGCAGTTTGACAGGCCCTCGGACCCAGTACTTC | CASSLTGPRTQYF
. | TRBJ1-1 | TRBV20-1 | . | TGCAGTCGTTCCGTGAACACTGAAGCTTTCTTT | CSRSVNTEAFF
. | TRBJ2-7 | TRBV7-2 | . | TGTGCCAGCAGCTTAGGAGGGAAGCAGTACTTC | CASSLGGKQYF
TRBD1 | TRBJ2-7 | TRBV2 | . | TGTGCCAGCAGTGGGGGACAGGGGGCCTACGAGCAGTACTTC | CASSGGQGAYEQYF
TRBD2 | TRBJ2-2 | TRBV6-1 | many | TGTGCCAGCAGTCGACGGACTAGCGGGGGGGGTCTTACCGGGGAGCTGTTTTTT | CASSRRTSGGGLTGELFF
TRBD1 | TRBJ2-1 | TRBV2 | many | TGTGCCAGCAGTGAGGACAGGGCAGGTAATGAGCAGTTCTTC | CASSEDRAGNEQFF
TRBD1 | TRBJ1-3 | TRBV12-3/TRBV12-4 | many | TGTGCCAGCACCAAAACCGGGACAGGGAACACCATATATTTT | CASTKTGTGNTIYF
. | TRBJ1-4 | TRBV2 | many | TGTGCCAGCAGATACCGACAGAGTGCTAATGAAAAACTGTTTTTT | CASRYRQSANEKLFF
. | TRBJ1-3 | TRBV2 | . | TGTGCCAGCAGTCAGCGCACTGGAAACACCATATATTTT | CASSQRTGNTIYF
TRBD1 | TRBJ2-6 | TRBV4-1 | many | TGCGCCAGCAGCTCTGACAGGGCTGGGGCCAACGTCCTGACTTTC | CASSSDRAGANVLTF
. | TRBJ1-2 | TRBV2 | . | TGTGCCAGCAGTGAAGGCAGACTTAACTATGGCTACACCTTC | CASSEGRLNYGYTF
. | TRBJ1-1 | TRBV7-2 | once | TGTGCCAGCAGCACACGACAGGAGAACACTGAAGCTTTCTTT | CASSTRQENTEAFF
TRBD1 | TRBJ1-5 | TRBV24-1 | many | TGTGCCACCAGGCAGGGGGAAAACCAACCCCAGCATTTT | CATRQGENQPQHF
TRBD1 | TRBJ1-5 | TRBV6-5 | . | TGTGCCAGCAGTTCCCAACCCGGGACAGGGTCTCAGCCCCAGCATTTT | CASSSQPGTGSQPQHF
. | TRBJ2-3 | TRBV9 | many | TGTGCCAGCAGCGTAGTTCCAGACACAGATACGCAGTATTTT | CASSVVPDTDTQYF
. | TRBJ1-1 | TRBV6-4 | . | TGTGCCAGCAGTGACTCTGGAGATGAAGCTTTCTTT | CASSDSGDEAFF
. | TRBJ1-5 | TRBV24-1 | many | TGTGCCACCAGTGAGCTGGGGTGGGTGGTCTTATATAGCAATCAGCCCCAGCATTTT | CATSELGWVVLYSNQPQHF
. | TRBJ1-5 | TRBV6-1 | many | TGTGCCAGCAGCCCCGGGAAGGGATATAGCAATCAGCCCCAGCATTTT | CASSPGKGYSNQPQHF
. | TRBJ1-6 | TRBV6-5 | many | TGTGCCAGCAGTTATGACGGTAATTCACCCCTCCACTTT | CASSYDGNSPLHF
TRBD2 | TRBJ2-2 | TRBV10-1 | . | TGCGCCAGCAGTGAGTCGGTCGGACTAGCTGGGGAGCTGTTTTTT | CASSESVGLAGELFF
TRBD1 | TRBJ2-7 | TRBV15 | . | TGTGCCACCAGCAGAGATTTGGGACAGGGGTCCTACGAGCAGTACTTC | CATSRDLGQGSYEQYF
TRBD2 | TRBJ2-1 | TRBV5-1 | many | TGCGCCAGCAGCTTACCCGGGACTAGCGGGGATGAGCAGTTCTTC | CASSLPGTSGDEQFF
TRBD1 | TRBJ1-3 | TRBV11-2 | . | TGTGCCAGCAGCCAAGGACAGGGCATAGCAAACACCATATATTTT | CASSQGQGIANTIYF
. | TRBJ2-7 | TRBV2 | . | TGTGCCAGCACGACTATGAACGAGCAGTACTTC | CASTTMNEQYF
TRBD1 | TRBJ1-6 | TRBV19 | few | TGTGCCAGTAGTATCCAGGGGGCTGATTCACCCCTCCACTTT | CASSIQGADSPLHF
. | TRBJ2-3 | TRBV10-3 | many | TGTGCCATCAGTGAGGCCCTAACAGATACGCAGTATTTT | CAISEALTDTQYF
TRBD2 | TRBJ2-3 | TRBV5-1 | . | TGCGCCAGCAGCTTGGTCAGCGGGGGAGCAGATACGCAGTATTTT | CASSLVSGGADTQYF
. | TRBJ2-3 | TRBV29-1 | . | TGCAGCGTTGAAGAACGAGGGCCCAGCGATACGCAGTATTTT | CSVEERGPSDTQYF
. | TRBJ1-6 | TRBV3-1 | many | TGTGCCAGCGGGAACGGCCAGAATTCACCCCTCCACTTT | CASGNGQNSPLHF
TRBD1 | TRBJ1-2 | TRBV7-9 | many | TGTGCCAGCAGCTCGACAGGGAATTACTATGGCTACACCTTC | CASSSTGNYYGYTF
TRBD1 | TRBJ2-5 | TRBV2 | . | TGTGCCAGCAAAACTTACAGGGGCGGGGAGACCCAGTACTTC | CASKTYRGGETQYF
TRBD1 | TRBJ1-3 | TRBV19 | . | TGTGCCAGTAGTGCCCAGACAGGGAGAAACACCATATATTTT | CASSAQTGRNTIYF
. | TRBJ2-1 | TRBV4-2 | many | TGTGCCAGCAGCCAAGAGTGGGAAAACTCCTACAATGAGCAGTTCTTC | CASSQEWENSYNEQFF
TRBD1 | TRBJ2-5 | TRBV4-1 | . | TGCGCCAGCAGCGACCGACAGGGCGCAGAGACCCAGTACTTC | CASSDRQGAETQYF
. | TRBJ2-1 | TRBV9 | many | TGTGCCAGCACTGGGGGCCCCTACAATGAGCAGTTCTTC | CASTGGPYNEQFF
TRBD2 | TRBJ2-1 | TRBV6-2/TRBV6-3 | few | TGTGCCAGCAGTTATCGGCTAGCGGGGGGGAGCTCCTACAATGAGCAGTTCTTC | CASSYRLAGGSSYNEQFF
TRBD1 | TRBJ1-5 | TRBV19 | many | TGTGCCAGTAGTATAAAGAGGGGGCATCAGCCCCAGCATTTT | CASSIKRGHQPQHF